This is a list of T cell receptor beta chains from one sample in a study of T cell repertoires in cytomegalovirus infection. Their specific antigens are unknown. TCRdb re-analysed the reads in MiXCR, keeping a single row per CDR3 protein. This table holds roughly 920,000 distinct CDR3 sequences, roughly 31% found once. This specimen consisted of cultured CD8+ T cells from PBMCs, obtained from culture after CMV antigen stimulation. All receptors derive from a human donor in good health (CMV status not recorded). Some clones in this sample may be carry-over from other donors' samples. Both conserved end residues are part of each CDR3. D genes are given only for firm matches. Expanded clones get a size class; other rows say once, few or many, or leave the size out.

CDR3 protein: CSALLGGTQYF
CDR3 DNA: TGCAGTGCCCTCCTCGGGGGTACGCAGTATTTT
D gene: .
J gene: TRBJ2-3
clone size: few
V gene: TRBV20-1

CDR3 protein: CSAPSPSGQYEQYF
CDR3 DNA: TGCAGTGCTCCCTCTCCTAGCGGGCAGTACGAGCAGTACTTC
D gene: TRBD2
J gene: TRBJ2-7
clone size: .
V gene: TRBV20-1

CDR3 protein: CASSPFPGVTNTGELFF
CDR3 DNA: TGTGCCAGCAGCCCCTTCCCGGGGGTCACGAACACCGGGGAGCTGTTTTTT
D gene: .
J gene: TRBJ2-2
clone size: .
V gene: TRBV9

CDR3 protein: CASSLASEETQYF
CDR3 DNA: TGTGCTAGCAGCTTAGCTAGCGAAGAGACCCAGTACTTC
D gene: .
J gene: TRBJ2-5
clone size: medium-sized
V gene: TRBV7-7

CDR3 protein: CASTKTGTGTYEQYF
CDR3 DNA: TGTGCCAGTACCAAGACCGGGACAGGAACCTACGAGCAGTACTTC
D gene: TRBD1
J gene: TRBJ2-7
clone size: many
V gene: TRBV19

CDR3 protein: CASSPVFEAPGRGYTF
CDR3 DNA: TGTGCCAGCAGTCCCGTTTTCGAGGCACCAGGACGTGGCTACACCTTC
D gene: .
J gene: TRBJ1-2
clone size: .
V gene: TRBV27

CDR3 protein: CASSPGGRQPQHF
CDR3 DNA: TGTGCCAGCAGCCCGGGGGGGCGGCAGCCCCAGCATTTT
D gene: .
J gene: TRBJ1-5
clone size: many
V gene: TRBV12-3/TRBV12-4

CDR3 protein: CATSDSEGGYYNEQFF
CDR3 DNA: TGTGCCACCAGTGATTCGGAGGGGGGGTATTACAATGAGCAGTTCTTC
D gene: .
J gene: TRBJ2-1
clone size: .
V gene: TRBV24-1

CDR3 protein: CASSRGQGFSPLHF
CDR3 DNA: TGTGCCAGCAGCCGAGGACAGGGGTTTTCACCCCTCCACTTT
D gene: TRBD1
J gene: TRBJ1-6
clone size: once
V gene: TRBV5-4

CDR3 protein: CASSMVRDRNQPQHF
CDR3 DNA: TGTGCCAGTAGTATGGTCAGGGACCGCAATCAGCCCCAGCATTTT
D gene: .
J gene: TRBJ1-5
clone size: few
V gene: TRBV19

CDR3 protein: CASSPTSGLGYTF
CDR3 DNA: TGTGCCAGCAGCCCTACGTCGGGATTAGGCTACACCTTC
D gene: .
J gene: TRBJ1-2
clone size: .
V gene: TRBV7-9

CDR3 protein: CASSSTRTGGRETQYF
CDR3 DNA: TGTGCCAGCAGCTCAACGCGGACAGGGGGTAGAGAGACCCAGTACTTC
D gene: TRBD1
J gene: TRBJ2-5
clone size: few
V gene: TRBV13

CDR3 protein: CASTPKGHGYTF
CDR3 DNA: TGTGCCAGCACCCCCAAGGGGCATGGCTACACCTTC
D gene: .
J gene: TRBJ1-2
clone size: .
V gene: TRBV6-6

CDR3 protein: CASSLGLTGGQGYTF
CDR3 DNA: TGTGCCAGCAGCTTAGGCCTAACGGGGGGTCAAGGCTACACCTTC
D gene: .
J gene: TRBJ1-2
clone size: .
V gene: TRBV7-2

CDR3 protein: CASSYSGTGRGNTIYF
CDR3 DNA: TGTGCCAGCAGTTACTCCGGGACAGGGAGAGGAAACACCATATATTTT
D gene: TRBD1
J gene: TRBJ1-3
clone size: many
V gene: TRBV6-5

CDR3 protein: CASSPPEQILEETQYF
CDR3 DNA: TGTGCCAGCTCACCACCGGAACAGATCCTGGAAGAGACCCAGTACTTC
D gene: .
J gene: TRBJ2-5
clone size: .
V gene: TRBV18

CDR3 protein: CASSYIDRFGEQYF
CDR3 DNA: TGTGCCAGCAGTTACATCGACAGGTTCGGAGAGCAGTACTTC
D gene: .
J gene: TRBJ2-7
clone size: .
V gene: TRBV6-5

CDR3 protein: CASSLYPGGTTDTQYF
CDR3 DNA: TGCGCCAGCAGCTTGTATCCCGGCGGGACCACAGATACGCAGTATTTT
D gene: .
J gene: TRBJ2-3
clone size: .
V gene: TRBV5-1

CDR3 protein: CASSMSSPNEAFF
CDR3 DNA: TGTGCCAGTAGTATGAGTTCTCCCAATGAAGCTTTCTTT
D gene: .
J gene: TRBJ1-1
clone size: .
V gene: TRBV19

CDR3 protein: CASSVAGSYNEQFF
CDR3 DNA: TGTGCCAGCAGCGTGGCGGGATCCTACAATGAGCAGTTCTTC
D gene: .
J gene: TRBJ2-1
clone size: many
V gene: TRBV9

CDR3 protein: CASSLGLPNEQFF
CDR3 DNA: TGTGCCAGCAGTTTAGGGCTTCCCAATGAGCAGTTCTTC
D gene: .
J gene: TRBJ2-1
clone size: .
V gene: TRBV12-3/TRBV12-4

CDR3 protein: CASSADRRYYYGYTF
CDR3 DNA: TGTGCCAGCAGCGCAGACCGAAGGTATTACTATGGCTACACCTTC
D gene: .
J gene: TRBJ1-2
clone size: .
V gene: TRBV7-6

CDR3 protein: CASSLGPGGPQGFETQYF
CDR3 DNA: TGTGCCAGCAGTTTGGGCCCGGGCGGGCCCCAGGGTTTTGAGACCCAGTACTTC
D gene: .
J gene: TRBJ2-5
clone size: .
V gene: TRBV6-6

CDR3 protein: CASRKGYEQYF
CDR3 DNA: TGTGCCAGCAGGAAGGGGTACGAGCAGTACTTC
D gene: .
J gene: TRBJ2-7
clone size: few
V gene: TRBV6-1

CDR3 protein: CASGSITKNIQYF
CDR3 DNA: TGTGCCAGCGGTTCGATAACCAAAAACATTCAGTACTTC
D gene: .
J gene: TRBJ2-4
clone size: .
V gene: TRBV7-2

CDR3 protein: CASSYGQGTILNTEAFF
CDR3 DNA: TGTGCCAGCAGTTACGGACAGGGGACTATACTGAACACTGAAGCTTTCTTT
D gene: TRBD1
J gene: TRBJ1-1
clone size: few
V gene: TRBV6-8

CDR3 protein: CAITKAGGDNEQFF
CDR3 DNA: TGTGCCATCACCAAAGCGGGGGGAGACAATGAGCAGTTCTTC
D gene: TRBD2
J gene: TRBJ2-1
clone size: .
V gene: TRBV10-3

CDR3 protein: CASGGEDTEAFF
CDR3 DNA: TGTGCTAGCGGGGGGGAGGACACTGAAGCTTTCTTT
D gene: .
J gene: TRBJ1-1
clone size: once
V gene: TRBV12-5

CDR3 protein: CASSQPGQGDTEAFF
CDR3 DNA: TGCGCCAGCAGCCAGCCCGGGCAGGGGGACACTGAAGCTTTCTTT
D gene: TRBD1
J gene: TRBJ1-1
clone size: once
V gene: TRBV4-3

CDR3 protein: CASSFGTEYEQYF
CDR3 DNA: TGTGCCAGCAGTTTCGGGACAGAGTACGAGCAGTACTTC
D gene: TRBD1
J gene: TRBJ2-7
clone size: .
V gene: TRBV12-3/TRBV12-4

CDR3 protein: CASSSRGQTTEAFF
CDR3 DNA: TGTGCCAGCAGTTCTCGCGGACAGACCACTGAAGCTTTCTTT
D gene: .
J gene: TRBJ1-1
clone size: .
V gene: TRBV6-2/TRBV6-3

CDR3 protein: CASSRSGGNTEAFF
CDR3 DNA: TGTGCCAGCAGCCGCTCAGGTGGGAACACTGAAGCTTTCTTT
D gene: .
J gene: TRBJ1-1
clone size: .
V gene: TRBV7-6

CDR3 protein: CASSVATGAQRDTQYF
CDR3 DNA: TGTGCCAGCAGCGTAGCTACAGGGGCTCAACGGGATACGCAGTATTTT
D gene: TRBD1
J gene: TRBJ2-3
clone size: .
V gene: TRBV9

CDR3 protein: CASSPHRANYGYTF
CDR3 DNA: TGTGCCAGCAGCCCCCACAGGGCTAACTATGGCTACACCTTC
D gene: .
J gene: TRBJ1-2
clone size: few
V gene: TRBV5-8

CDR3 protein: CASSLRDRAGTPLHF
CDR3 DNA: TGTGCCAGCAGTTTAAGGGACAGGGCTGGGACACCCCTCCACTTT
D gene: TRBD1
J gene: TRBJ1-6
clone size: .
V gene: TRBV27

CDR3 protein: CASSLPEPNQPQHF
CDR3 DNA: TGTGCCAGCAGTTTACCGGAACCCAATCAGCCCCAGCATTTT
D gene: .
J gene: TRBJ1-5
clone size: .
V gene: TRBV12-3/TRBV12-4

CDR3 protein: CASSQVLSHREFF
CDR3 DNA: TGTGCCAGCAGCCAAGTACTATCTCACAGGGAGTTCTTC
D gene: .
J gene: TRBJ2-1
clone size: .
V gene: TRBV14

CDR3 protein: CASSLGASGGPGKETQYF
CDR3 DNA: TGTGCCAGCAGCCTAGGGGCGAGCGGGGGGCCAGGAAAAGAGACCCAGTACTTC
D gene: TRBD2
J gene: TRBJ2-5
clone size: .
V gene: TRBV7-8

CDR3 protein: CASSPFSLPRQGHEQFF
CDR3 DNA: TGTGCCAGCAGTCCATTCTCCTTACCCCGACAGGGCCATGAGCAGTTCTTC
D gene: TRBD1
J gene: TRBJ2-1
clone size: .
V gene: TRBV12-3/TRBV12-4

CDR3 protein: CASSLGGLGAFF
CDR3 DNA: TGCGCCAGCAGCTTGGGGGGCCTGGGAGCTTTCTTT
D gene: .
J gene: TRBJ1-1
clone size: .
V gene: TRBV5-1

CDR3 protein: CATSDFDRTSYNEQFF
CDR3 DNA: TGTGCCACCAGTGATTTCGACAGAACTTCCTACAATGAGCAGTTCTTC
D gene: .
J gene: TRBJ2-1
clone size: few
V gene: TRBV24-1

CDR3 protein: CASSDTPYSGNTIYF
CDR3 DNA: TGTGCCAGCAGTGATACACCATACTCTGGAAACACCATATATTTT
D gene: .
J gene: TRBJ1-3
clone size: .
V gene: TRBV6-5

CDR3 protein: CASSIQDRALETQYF
CDR3 DNA: TGCGCCAGCAGCATCCAGGACAGGGCTCTTGAGACCCAGTACTTC
D gene: TRBD1
J gene: TRBJ2-5
clone size: few
V gene: TRBV4-1

CDR3 protein: CASGALRNTEAFF
CDR3 DNA: TGTGCTAGTGGGGCCCTCAGGAACACTGAAGCTTTCTTT
D gene: .
J gene: TRBJ1-1
clone size: few
V gene: TRBV12-5

CDR3 protein: CASTTGTKRGGYTF
CDR3 DNA: TGTGCCAGCACCACCGGGACCAAAAGGGGTGGCTACACCTTC
D gene: .
J gene: TRBJ1-2
clone size: .
V gene: TRBV6-5

CDR3 protein: CASSMVQLTYEQYF
CDR3 DNA: TGTGCCAGCAGCATGGTACAGTTAACCTACGAGCAGTACTTC
D gene: .
J gene: TRBJ2-7
clone size: .
V gene: TRBV11-2

CDR3 protein: CASLMIGVFNNEQFF
CDR3 DNA: TGTGCCAGCCTAATGATCGGGGTTTTTAACAATGAGCAGTTCTTC
D gene: .
J gene: TRBJ2-1
clone size: .
V gene: TRBV28